The text below deals with one T cell receptor beta chain. This table comes from immunoSEQ multiplex PCR, and its TCRdb copy is limited to in-frame clones, with some not included. This sample yields 150,000 to 200,000 clones, of which about 87% are seen a single time; more than 10% belongs to the top ten. This sample is part of a study of control samples from healthy donors and cancer patients. The material sequenced was blood. This sequence originates from a young man in good health.

The CDR3 is CASSDRALNVYEQYF. The CDR3, as DNA: TGTGCCAGCAGTGACCGGGCACTAAACGTGTACGAGCAGTACTTC. This rearrangement joins TRBV6-1 to TRBJ2-7; D not certain. Germline CDR1 and CDR2: MNHNS and SASEGT. CDR3 length: 15 residues. Trimming removed 3 bases from V and 4 bases from J, with 16 bases in between.